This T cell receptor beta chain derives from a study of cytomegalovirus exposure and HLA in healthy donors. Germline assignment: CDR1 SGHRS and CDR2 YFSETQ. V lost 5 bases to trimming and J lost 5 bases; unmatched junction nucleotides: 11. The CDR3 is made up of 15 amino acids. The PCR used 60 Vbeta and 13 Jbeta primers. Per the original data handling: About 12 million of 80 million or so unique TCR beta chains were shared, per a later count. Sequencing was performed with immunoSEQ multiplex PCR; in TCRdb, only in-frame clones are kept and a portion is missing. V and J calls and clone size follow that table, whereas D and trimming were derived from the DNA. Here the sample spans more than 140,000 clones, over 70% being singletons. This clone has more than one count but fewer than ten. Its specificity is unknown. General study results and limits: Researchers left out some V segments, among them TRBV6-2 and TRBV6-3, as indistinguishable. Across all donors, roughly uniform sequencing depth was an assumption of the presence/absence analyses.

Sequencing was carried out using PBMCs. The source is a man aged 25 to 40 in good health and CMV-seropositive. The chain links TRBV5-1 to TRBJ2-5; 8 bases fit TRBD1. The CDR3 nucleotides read TGCGCCAGCAGACGCCGGACAGGGAATGAGGAGACCCAGTACTTC. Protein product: CASRRRTGNEETQYF.